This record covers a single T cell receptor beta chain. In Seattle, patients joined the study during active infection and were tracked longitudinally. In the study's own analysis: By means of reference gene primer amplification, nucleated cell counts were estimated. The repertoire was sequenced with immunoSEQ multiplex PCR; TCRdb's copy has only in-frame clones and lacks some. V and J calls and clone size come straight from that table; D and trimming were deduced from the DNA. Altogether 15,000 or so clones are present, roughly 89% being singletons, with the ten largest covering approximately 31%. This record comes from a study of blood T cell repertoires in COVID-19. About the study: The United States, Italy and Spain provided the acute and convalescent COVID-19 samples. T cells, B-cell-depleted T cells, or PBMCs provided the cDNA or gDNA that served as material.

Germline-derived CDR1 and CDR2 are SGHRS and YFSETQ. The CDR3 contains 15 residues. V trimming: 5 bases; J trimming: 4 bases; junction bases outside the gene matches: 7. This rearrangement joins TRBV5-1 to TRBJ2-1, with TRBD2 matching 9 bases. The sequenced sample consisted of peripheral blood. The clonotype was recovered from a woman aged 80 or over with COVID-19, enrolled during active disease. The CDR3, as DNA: TGCGCCAGCAGATTAGCGGGAGACCTATACAATGAGCAGTTCTTC. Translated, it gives CASRLAGDLYNEQFF. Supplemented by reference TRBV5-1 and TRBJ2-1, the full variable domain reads KAGVTQTPRYLIKTRGQQVTLSCSPISGHRSVSWYQQTPGQGLQFLFEYFSETQRNKGNFPGRFSGRQFSNSRSEMNVSTLELGDSALYLCASRLAGDLYNEQFFGPGTRLTVL.